This is a list of T cell receptor beta chains from one sample in a study of radiotherapy plus CTLA-4 blockade in lung cancer. This table comes from immunoSEQ multiplex PCR, and its TCRdb copy is limited to in-frame clones, with some not included. The sample has roughly 54,000 clones, approximately 79% seen once. Material: peripheral blood, obtained from a patient treated with radiotherapy plus ipilimumab. These receptors were taken from a human donor with non-small cell lung cancer who had a partial response to radiotherapy plus ipilimumab. Each CDR3 is given with its conserved first and last residue. Fields, in order: D gene, V gene, J gene, clone size, CDR3 DNA, CDR3 protein. D genes are given only for firm matches. Clone size, where shown, is once, few, many, or a class for clones that have expanded.

d_gene: .
v_gene: TRBV5-6
j_gene: TRBJ2-6
abundance: .
CDR3nt: TGTGCCAGCAGCTTTGATAGAGACTATGGGGCCAACGTCCTGACTTTC
CDR3aa: CASSFDRDYGANVLTF

d_gene: TRBD2
v_gene: TRBV7-3
j_gene: TRBJ2-7
abundance: .
CDR3nt: TGTGCCAGCAGCTTGTCGGGGGGGGGAAGTAACGAGCAGTACTTC
CDR3aa: CASSLSGGGSNEQYF

d_gene: .
v_gene: TRBV5-5
j_gene: TRBJ1-2
abundance: few
CDR3nt: TGTGCCAGCAGCTTGGAGGGGGACTACTCCTATGGCTACACCTTC
CDR3aa: CASSLEGDYSYGYTF

d_gene: TRBD2
v_gene: TRBV7-9
j_gene: TRBJ2-5
abundance: .
CDR3nt: TGTGCCACTGGGACTAGCGGGCAAGAGACCCAGTACTTC
CDR3aa: CATGTSGQETQYF

d_gene: .
v_gene: TRBV19
j_gene: TRBJ1-1
abundance: .
CDR3nt: TGTGCCAGTAGTCAACCCGGGGAGGGGACGTGGAACACTGAAGCTTTCTTT
CDR3aa: CASSQPGEGTWNTEAFF

d_gene: TRBD1
v_gene: TRBV28
j_gene: TRBJ2-1
abundance: once
CDR3nt: TGTGCCAGCAGTTTCCCAGGGGGCCCCTACAATGAGCAGTTCTTC
CDR3aa: CASSFPGGPYNEQFF

d_gene: .
v_gene: TRBV7-2
j_gene: TRBJ2-7
abundance: .
CDR3nt: TGTGCCAGCAGCTTAAGGGGAAGATCCTACGAGCAGTACTTC
CDR3aa: CASSLRGRSYEQYF

d_gene: .
v_gene: TRBV30
j_gene: TRBJ2-3
abundance: few
CDR3nt: TGTGCCTGGAGTGTATTAAAGGGCGGGGCAACGGCCACAGATACGCAGTATTTT
CDR3aa: CAWSVLKGGATATDTQYF

d_gene: .
v_gene: TRBV5-4
j_gene: TRBJ1-4
abundance: once
CDR3nt: TGTGCCAGCAGCCTCCCGGGGAATGAAAAACTGTTTTTT
CDR3aa: CASSLPGNEKLFF

d_gene: TRBD1
v_gene: TRBV5-4
j_gene: TRBJ2-7
abundance: .
CDR3nt: TGTGCCAGCAGCACTCCCGGGACAGTGTACGAGCAGTACTTC
CDR3aa: CASSTPGTVYEQYF

d_gene: TRBD1
v_gene: TRBV7-2
j_gene: TRBJ2-7
abundance: .
CDR3nt: TGTGCCAGCAGCCTAGGGGGCGACTCCTACGAGCAGTACTTC
CDR3aa: CASSLGGDSYEQYF

d_gene: TRBD1
v_gene: TRBV28
j_gene: TRBJ2-1
abundance: once
CDR3nt: TGTGCCAGTCCCCCCTCCGGGACAGGGAGCTACAATGAGCAGTTCTTC
CDR3aa: CASPPSGTGSYNEQFF

d_gene: .
v_gene: TRBV5-5
j_gene: TRBJ2-7
abundance: .
CDR3nt: TGTGCCAGCAGCCCGTCCTTGTCATCGGGGTACGAGCAGTACTTC
CDR3aa: CASSPSLSSGYEQYF

d_gene: .
v_gene: TRBV19
j_gene: TRBJ1-1
abundance: .
CDR3nt: TGTGCCAGTAGTCTTCAGGGGAACATCGGAGCTTTCTTT
CDR3aa: CASSLQGNIGAFF

d_gene: TRBD1
v_gene: TRBV10-3
j_gene: TRBJ2-3
abundance: .
CDR3nt: TGTGCCATCAGTAAACAGGGGGAAGTTACGCAGTATTTT
CDR3aa: CAISKQGEVTQYF

d_gene: .
v_gene: TRBV5-1
j_gene: TRBJ1-5
abundance: .
CDR3nt: TGCGCCAGCAGCCCCGGACTAGGTGGCAATCAGCCCCAGCATTTT
CDR3aa: CASSPGLGGNQPQHF

d_gene: .
v_gene: TRBV6-5
j_gene: TRBJ1-6
abundance: .
CDR3nt: TGTGCCAGCACCTCCCCGACAGGATTTTCACCCCTCCACTTT
CDR3aa: CASTSPTGFSPLHF

d_gene: .
v_gene: TRBV7-2
j_gene: TRBJ2-2
abundance: .
CDR3nt: TGTGCCAGCAGCTTCGCCAGGGCATTCACCGGGGAGCTGTTTTTT
CDR3aa: CASSFARAFTGELFF

d_gene: TRBD1
v_gene: TRBV9
j_gene: TRBJ2-7
abundance: .
CDR3nt: TGTGCCAGCAGCGTCCGGGACAGAAGCTACGAGCAGTACTTC
CDR3aa: CASSVRDRSYEQYF

d_gene: .
v_gene: TRBV6-1
j_gene: TRBJ1-4
abundance: .
CDR3nt: TGTGCCAGCAGTGCAGACCCTGGAGCTAATGAAAAACTGTTTTTT
CDR3aa: CASSADPGANEKLFF

d_gene: .
v_gene: TRBV7-9
j_gene: TRBJ1-3
abundance: .
CDR3nt: TGTGCCAGCAGCTTAGCGTCGGGGTCGAGGATCGGAAACACCATATATTTT
CDR3aa: CASSLASGSRIGNTIYF

d_gene: TRBD1
v_gene: TRBV6-5
j_gene: TRBJ2-7
abundance: once
CDR3nt: TGTGCCAGCAGTTACCGACAGGGTGGTCCTGCTTCCGAGCAGTACTTC
CDR3aa: CASSYRQGGPASEQYF

d_gene: .
v_gene: TRBV11-2
j_gene: TRBJ1-2
abundance: once
CDR3nt: TGTGCCAGCAGCTTGCCGTCCGGGGATGGCTACACCTTC
CDR3aa: CASSLPSGDGYTF

d_gene: TRBD1
v_gene: TRBV5-1
j_gene: TRBJ1-1
abundance: .
CDR3nt: TGCGCCAGCAGCCAGACAGGGACGGGAAGCACTGAAGCTTTCTTT
CDR3aa: CASSQTGTGSTEAFF

d_gene: .
v_gene: TRBV5-4
j_gene: TRBJ1-2
abundance: .
CDR3nt: TGTGCCAGCAGCCCCCCAGGGATAGGTCGAGGCTATGGCTACACCTTC
CDR3aa: CASSPPGIGRGYGYTF